The next 2 T cell receptor beta chains were all read from a single sample in a study of blood T cell repertoires in COVID-19. Only in-frame clones appear in the TCRdb table, and some are missing; sequencing was by immunoSEQ multiplex PCR. The table shows about 370,000 clones, with 91% occurring only once. The sample consisted of PBMCs or T cells enriched from blood (not recorded which). Source of these receptors: a woman aged 40 to 49 who had been exposed to COVID-19.

This clone appeared a single time. The chain couples TRBV19 to TRBJ2-2; the match to TRBD2 covers 10 bases. Looked up from germline, CDR1 is LNHDA and CDR2 is SQIVND (reference sequence). CDR3 length: 15 amino acids. Trimming removed 6 bases from V and 6 bases from J; junction bases left unmatched: 7. The CDR3 loop reads CASRLAGGGAGELFF. The CDR3 DNA sequence: TGTGCCAGTAGGTTAGCGGGAGGAGGGGCCGGGGAGCTGTTTTTT.

The chain links TRBV27 to TRBJ1-4; 7 positions match TRBD1. Germline-derived CDR1 and CDR2 are MNHEY and SMNVEV (reference sequence). The trim removed 5 bases at V and 8 bases at J, leaving 14 bases unmatched. There are 16 residues in the CDR3. The CDR3 spells CASSLYTGGGREKLFF. Written as DNA, the CDR3 is TGTGCCAGCAGTCTCTACACAGGAGGGGGCCGGGAAAAACTGTTTTTT.